This T cell receptor beta chain was identified during a study of shared clonotypes between healthy human individuals. Evenly divided among several immunoSEQ plates was the genomic DNA of each subset. Using immunoSEQ multiplex PCR, the repertoire was profiled, and TCRdb retains in-frame clones only, with some absent. Of approximately 440,000 clones in the sample, about 74% are singletons; the top ten hold more than 10%. Notes on the study in general: The study drew on few donors, limiting represented genetic and exposure-history diversity. Tissue TCR repertoires likely differ from these blood-only repertoires.

The CDR3 is 14 residues long. Germline V gene lookup returns CDR1 SGHAT and CDR2 FQNNGV. Trimming took 5 bases from V and 2 from J; bases not matched to a gene: 6. Comments on this clone: Antigen: not known.

This TCR came from a woman between 40 and 50 years old in good health. Some clones in this sample may be carry-over from other donors' samples. This chain joins TRBV11-2 and TRBJ2-7; 7 bases line up with TRBD1. The sample taken for sequencing was PBMCs. CDR3 sequence: CASSRPQGTYEQYF. Written as DNA, the CDR3 is TGTGCCAGCAGCAGACCACAGGGGACCTACGAGCAGTACTTC.